One and the same sample provided the 30 T cell receptor beta chains below, sequenced in a study of CD8+ T cells in alopecia areata (dated by TCRdb to about 2018). The method was the immunoSEQ multiplex PCR assay. RNA was extracted from all samples and reverse transcribed into cDNA, which served as template for TCR sequencing. The clones in this table, taken by TCRdb from immuneACCESS, are in-frame only. Not every clone is retained; where verified, under half of the shortfall comes from an unresolved V gene, and the cause of the rest is unknown. The sample profile shows about 120,000 clones; less than 70% of them were found once. Of the sample, about 3% falls within the top ten clones. Sequencing used CD4+ T cells sorted from blood. The origin of the receptors is a human donor in good health.

The chain couples TRBV30 to TRBJ2-2; TRBD1 is a possible D gene (5 bases). V lost 4 bases, J lost 6 bases, and 9 bases lay in between. The CDR3 spans 12 residues. Germline CDR1 reads GTSNPN; CDR2 reads SVGIG (reference sequence). This CDR3 reads CAWNQGSGELFF. As DNA, the CDR3 is TGTGCCTGGAACCAGGGTTCCGGGGAGCTGTTTTTT.

This clone was found a few times. This rearrangement joins TRBV7-8 to TRBJ1-5; 8 nucleotides line up with TRBD1. V was pared by 4 bases and J by 7 bases, with 12 bases of the junction left unmatched. The CDR3 covers 16 residues. Germline V gene sequence: CDR1 SGHVS, CDR2 FQNEAQ. In DNA form, the CDR3 reads TGTGCCAGCAGCTCCAAGCCCGGGACAGGAAGCCAGCCCCAGCATTTT. Translated, it gives CASSSKPGTGSQPQHF.

The chain uses TRBV30 and TRBJ2-5; D is possibly TRBD2 (6 bases). This CDR3 is built from 17 residues. Germline V lookup: CDR1 GTSNPN, CDR2 SVGIG (reference sequence). Trimming removed 0 bases from V and 0 bases from J, with 17 bases in between. CDR3 DNA sequence: TGTGCCTGGAGTGTACGGGTGGGGGACTTGTACCAAGAGACCCAGTACTTC. Protein product: CAWSVRVGDLYQETQYF.

This clone appeared a few times. The J gene is TRBJ1-5, the V gene TRBV7-9, with D tentatively TRBD1 (5 bases). Germline V gene sequence: CDR1 SEHNR, CDR2 FQNEAQ (reference sequence). This CDR3 is built from 16 residues. V lost 5 bases to trimming and J lost 1 base, with 15 bases between them. CDR3 in DNA: TGTGCCAGCAGCCCGGGGCGTGTTTTAAGCAATCAGCCCCAGCATTTT. Its translation is CASSPGRVLSNQPQHF.

A few counts support this clone. The gene calls are TRBV7-6 and TRBJ1-3; 7 bases are a match to TRBD1. The germline V gene has CDR1 SGHVS and CDR2 FNYEAQ. The CDR3 extends over 17 amino acids. Trimming removed 0 bases from V and 2 bases from J; junction bases left unmatched: 7. CDR3 in DNA: TGTGCCAGCAGCTTAGCGCGGGCAGGGGGAACTGGAAACACCATATATTTT. Amino acids: CASSLARAGGTGNTIYF. The variable domain in full, completed from reference TRBV7-6 and TRBJ1-3, reads GAGVSQSPRYKVTKRGQDVALRCDPISGHVSLYWYRQALGQGPEFLTYFNYEAQQDKSGLPNDRFSAERPEGSISTLTIQRTEQRDSAMYRCASSLARAGGTGNTIYFGEGSWLTVV.

This clone has a handful of counts. The chain carries TRBV2 and TRBJ2-3; D is unclear. CDR1 SNHLY and CDR2 FYNNEI come from the germline V gene. CDR3 size: 14 residues. The V gene lost 6 bases and the J gene lost 6 bases, with 16 bases spanning the gap. The CDR3 DNA sequence: TGTGCCAGCAGAAACGGGCCCGCTGCCGATACGCAGTATTTT. It translates to CASRNGPAADTQYF.

This sequence joins TRBV5-4 and TRBJ1-2; tentatively, D is TRBD1 (6 bases). Trimming cost V 3 bases and J 4 bases, with 16 bases left between them. The CDR3 sequence is 15 residues long. The germline V gene has CDR1 SGHNT and CDR2 YYREEE (reference sequence). The DNA for the CDR3 is TGTGCCAGCAGCTCCGGACAGAGCTGGAGCTATGGCTACACCTTC. Protein sequence: CASSSGQSWSYGYTF.

This clone was detected a few times. In nucleotides, the CDR3 is TGTGCCAGCAGCTTAGATCCGGGAAGGGACTATGGCTACACCTTC. Translation: CASSLDPGRDYGYTF. V is TRBV7-2 and J is TRBJ1-2; no clear D gene. Germline lookup yields CDR1 SGHTA and CDR2 FQGNSA. Trimming removed 1 base at V and 3 bases at J, with 12 bases between. CDR3 size: 15 residues.

This chain connects TRBV5-4 to TRBJ2-2; possibly TRBD1 for D (6 bases). Germline V lookup: CDR1 SGHNT, CDR2 YYREEE (reference sequence). V was trimmed by 2 bases and J by 5 bases, leaving 10 bases between them. CDR3 length: 14 residues. Here the CDR3 DNA reads TGTGCCAGCAGCTTTGACAGGTGGACCGGGGAGCTGTTTTTT. It yields the protein CASSFDRWTGELFF.

The chain combines TRBV2 with TRBJ1-5; D not certain. Germline CDR1 and CDR2: SNHLY and FYNNEI. This CDR3 has 13 residues. V was trimmed by 4 bases and J by 3 bases, leaving 7 bases between them. In DNA, the CDR3 is TGTGCCAGCAGTGGGCAGATCAATCAGCCCCAGCATTTT. This translates into CASSGQINQPQHF. The entire variable domain, with the rest obtained from reference TRBV2 and TRBJ1-5, is as follows: EPEVTQTPSHQVTQMGQEVILRCVPISNHLYFYWYRQILGQKVEFLVSFYNNEISEKSEIFDDQFSVERPDGSNFTLKIRSTKLEDSAMYFCASSGQINQPQHFGDGTRLSIL.

This clone was seen more than once but under ten times. J is TRBJ2-3 and V is TRBV18; D remains unclear. CDR3 length: 14 residues. V lost 0 bases and J lost 0, with 4 bases in between. In germline, CDR1 is KGHSH, CDR2 LQKENI. The CDR3 is CASSPPSSTDTQYF. DNA of the CDR3: TGTGCCAGCTCACCACCTTCCAGCACAGATACGCAGTATTTT.

The V and J genes are TRBV7-6 and TRBJ1-4, with D maybe TRBD1 (5 bases). From germline, CDR1 is SGHVS and CDR2 FNYEAQ. The CDR3 sequence is 13 residues long. Trimming shortened V by 7 bases and J by 5 bases, and 11 bases separated the two germline ends. The CDR3 DNA reads as TGTGCCAGCAAGGCAGGGTTGAATGAAAAACTGTTTTTT. Translated: CASKAGLNEKLFF.

This chain links TRBV5-6 with TRBJ2-2; 11 nucleotides match TRBD1. V gave up 6 bases and J gave up 5 bases; unmatched junction bases: 6. Germline CDR1 reads SGHDT; CDR2 reads YYEEEE. The CDR3 length is 15 residues. In nucleotides, the CDR3 is TGTGCCAGCACTCCCGGGACAGGGGGTACCGGGGAGCTGTTTTTT. Amino acid sequence: CASTPGTGGTGELFF.

In its sample, this clone was seen a few times. V usage is TRBV14 and J usage is TRBJ1-1; D is perhaps TRBD1 (5 bases). CDR3 length: 12 amino acids. The V end lost 8 bases, the J end lost 6 bases, and 13 bases lay between the germline ends. CDR1 is SGHDN and CDR2 is FVKESK in the germline V gene. The CDR3 DNA sequence: TGTGCCAGCCGCGGGGCGGGGGCTGAAGCTTTCTTT. Protein product: CASRGAGAEAFF.

This sequence joins TRBV7-9 and TRBJ2-3, with 8 bases matching TRBD1. CDR3 length: 14 amino acids. V was clipped by 4 bases and J by 4 bases; unmatched bases: 4. From germline, CDR1 is SEHNR and CDR2 FQNEAQ (reference sequence). The CDR3 is CASSSRQGPDTQYF. In nucleotides, the CDR3 is TGTGCCAGCAGCTCAAGACAGGGGCCAGATACGCAGTATTTT.

This clone has just one count. The chain employs TRBV15 and TRBJ1-2; D gene unclear. The CDR3 totals 14 residues. The V and J ends lost 0 bases and 4 bases respectively, with 9 bases between them. CDR1 LNHNV and CDR2 YYDKDF come from the germline V gene (reference sequence). DNA of the CDR3: TGTGCCACCAGCAGAGAAAGCATCTCCTATGGCTACACCTTC. It specifies CATSRESISYGYTF.

This chain joins TRBV29-1 and TRBJ1-2, with 8 bases lining up with TRBD1. V lost 5 bases, J lost 6 bases, and 8 bases stayed unmatched. Per the germline V gene, CDR1 is SQVTM and CDR2 is ANQGSEA. This CDR3 comprises 13 residues. This chain's CDR3 is CSVLRRGQDGYTF. The CDR3, as DNA: TGCAGCGTTCTTCGCAGGGGGCAGGATGGCTACACCTTC.

This clone was found a few times. The chain carries TRBV7-8 and TRBJ2-7, with D possibly matching TRBD2 (6 bases). The V end was cut by 5 bases, the J end by 1 base, with 15 bases between. The CDR3 is 15 residues long. The germline CDR1 and CDR2 sequences are SGHVS and FQNEAQ. CDR3 loop: CASSLRRERSYEQYF. CDR3 nucleotide sequence: TGTGCCAGCAGCCTAAGGAGGGAGCGATCCTACGAGCAGTACTTC.

This clone appeared a few times. The gene calls are TRBV10-2 and TRBJ1-5; D uncertain. CDR1 and CDR2 (germline): WSHSY, SAAADI. This CDR3 contains 13 residues. V lost 3 bases and J 3 bases, leaving 6 bases between the germline ends. The CDR3 protein is CASSDLNNQPQHF. CDR3 sequence (DNA): TGCGCCAGCAGTGACCTCAACAATCAGCCCCAGCATTTT.

This clone appeared a few times. The chain has TRBV21-1 and TRBJ2-3; the table calls TRBD2, which could not be checked here. TRBV21-1 is given as a pseudogene. The CDR3 is 18 residues long. The CDR3 region is CASSKAGPTGGSTDTQYF. The CDR3 bases are TGTGCCAGCAGCAAAGCCGGACCAACGGGGGGGAGCACAGATACGCAGTATTTT.

The rearrangement joins TRBV29-1 to TRBJ1-3; TRBD1 matches at 10 bases. Unmatched junction bases numbered 2, after V lost 7 bases and J lost 2 bases. The germline V gene has CDR1 SQVTM and CDR2 ANQGSEA. CDR3 length equals 13 residues. CDR3 sequence (DNA): TGCAGCGCCGGGACAGGGGCTGGAAACACCATATATTTT. Amino acid sequence: CSAGTGAGNTIYF.

This clone came up a few times. This rearrangement joins TRBV5-4 to TRBJ2-7; either TRBD1 or TRBD2 may supply D (5 bases each). CDR1 and CDR2 (germline): SGHNT, YYREEE (reference sequence). CDR3 length: 15 amino acids. Trimming pared 2 bases from V and 0 bases from J, leaving 12 bases between. The CDR3 spells CASSLGRDLSYEQYF. The CDR3 nucleotides read TGTGCCAGCAGCTTAGGCAGGGACCTCTCCTACGAGCAGTACTTC.

V usage is TRBV14 and J usage is TRBJ2-6; no clear D gene. Trimming took 1 base from V and 0 from J, leaving 4 bases between them. There are 15 residues in the CDR3. CDR1 and CDR2 (germline): SGHDN, FVKESK. The CDR3 protein is CASSQVASGANVLTF. The CDR3 nucleotides are TGTGCCAGCAGCCAAGTCGCCTCTGGGGCCAACGTCCTGACTTTC. The full variable domain, completed using reference TRBV14 and TRBJ2-6, is EAGVTQFPSHSVIEKGQTVTLRCDPISGHDNLYWYRRVMGKEIKFLLHFVKESKQDESGMPNNRFLAERTGGTYSTLKVQPAELEDSGVYFCASSQVASGANVLTFGAGSRLTVL.

The table lists this clone with a count of one. The chain's CDR3 is CSVGALAGGRTDTQYF. DNA of the CDR3: TGCAGCGTTGGAGCACTAGCGGGGGGGCGGACAGATACGCAGTATTTT. The genes are TRBV29-1 and TRBJ2-3; 13 bases align to TRBD2. CDR1 and CDR2 from the germline V gene are SQVTM and ANQGSEA. This CDR3 contains 16 residues. V lost 4 bases, J lost 3 bases, and 7 bases stayed unmatched.

This clone was picked up a small number of times. J is TRBJ2-7 and V is TRBV7-2, with 9 bases that match TRBD2. Per the germline V gene, CDR1 is SGHTA and CDR2 is FQGNSA. Trimming took 4 bases from V and 3 from J; bases not matched to a gene: 10. The CDR3 runs to 16 residues. The chain's CDR3 is CASSSRASGVGYEQYF. DNA of the CDR3: TGTGCCAGCAGCTCCCGTGCTAGCGGGGTGGGCTACGAGCAGTACTTC.

This clone has just a few counts. The chain carries TRBV29-1 and TRBJ2-4; 9 bases map to TRBD2. Germline V gene sequence: CDR1 SQVTM, CDR2 ANQGSEA. This CDR3 is 18 amino acids long. The ends lost 4 bases at V and 9 bases at J; junction bases unmatched: 22. This chain's CDR3 is CSVGPRGLAAPKFAIQYF. The CDR3 nucleotides are TGCAGCGTTGGCCCTCGGGGACTAGCCGCCCCGAAGTTTGCCATTCAGTACTTC. The variable domain in full, with the rest retrieved from reference TRBV29-1 and TRBJ2-4, is SAVISQKPSRDICQRGTSLTIQCQVDSQVTMMFWYRQQPGQSLTLIATANQGSEATYESGFVIDKFPISRPNLTFSTLTVSNMSPEDSSIYLCSVGPRGLAAPKFAIQYFGAGTRLSVL.

In its sample, this clone was seen a few times. The chain recombines TRBV5-1 with TRBJ2-1, with TRBD1 identical over 7 bases. The CDR3 runs to 15 residues. V shed 0 bases, J shed 5 bases, and the junction held 5 bases outside the gene matches. Germline V gene sequence: CDR1 SGHRS, CDR2 YFSETQ. In DNA, the CDR3 is TGCGCCAGCAGCTTGGCGGGGACAGTCAACAATGAGCAGTTCTTC. As protein: CASSLAGTVNNEQFF.

The CDR3 spells CASMTDRGRVETQYF. The CDR3 DNA sequence: TGTGCCAGCATGACGGACAGGGGGCGAGTGGAGACCCAGTACTTC. The V and J genes are TRBV2 and TRBJ2-5; 11 nucleotides align to TRBD1. The ends lost 7 bases at V and 5 bases at J; junction bases unmatched: 9. Germline loops: CDR1 SNHLY, CDR2 FYNNEI. The CDR3 totals 15 residues.

This sequence joins TRBV5-6 and TRBJ1-1; D unresolved. The CDR3 is made up of 12 amino acids. CDR1 and CDR2 from the germline V gene are SGHDT and YYEEEE. V gave up 3 bases and J gave up 6 bases, with 9 bases separating them. The chain's CDR3 is CASSSYKAEAFF. CDR3 nucleotides: TGTGCCAGCAGCTCGTATAAGGCTGAAGCTTTCTTT.

A remark on this clone: At one end, the junction sequence differs from germline, possibly due to a read error. This chain connects TRBV6-6 to TRBJ1-6; D is unclear. Germline CDR1 MNHNY, CDR2 SVGAGI (reference sequence). The CDR3 runs to 14 residues. In DNA form, the CDR3 reads TGTGCCAGCACCACCCGGTCCTTTAATTCACCCCTCCACTTT. It encodes CASTTRSFNSPLHF.